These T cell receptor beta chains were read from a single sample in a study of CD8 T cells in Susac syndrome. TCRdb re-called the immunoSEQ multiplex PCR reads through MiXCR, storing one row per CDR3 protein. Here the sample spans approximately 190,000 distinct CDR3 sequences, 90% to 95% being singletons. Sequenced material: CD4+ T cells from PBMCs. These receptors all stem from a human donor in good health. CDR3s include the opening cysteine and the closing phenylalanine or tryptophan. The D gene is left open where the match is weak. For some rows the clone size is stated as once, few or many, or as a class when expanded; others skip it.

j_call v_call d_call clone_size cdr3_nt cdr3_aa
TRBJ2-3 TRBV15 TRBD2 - TGTGCCACCAGGCCCGGACTAGCGGGTCCTAAAAGCACAGATACGCAGTATTTT CATRPGLAGPKSTDTQYF
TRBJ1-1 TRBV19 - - TGTGCCAGTAGTGGGAGGACAGCAGAAGCTTTCTTT CASSGRTAEAFF
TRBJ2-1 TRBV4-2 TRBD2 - TGTGCCAGCAGCCAAGATTCACTAGCGGGGGGACCCTTCTACAATGAGCAGTTCTTC CASSQDSLAGGPFYNEQFF
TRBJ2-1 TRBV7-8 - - TGTGCCAGCAGCTTTATGCTCAGTGAGCAGTTCTTC CASSFMLSEQFF
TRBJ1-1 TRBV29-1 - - TGCAGCGTTCGAGGGTCCACATTGGAAGCTTTCTTT CSVRGSTLEAFF
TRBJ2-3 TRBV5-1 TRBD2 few TGCGCCAGCAACCCGACTAGCGGGGAAGGTGATACGCAGTATTTT CASNPTSGEGDTQYF
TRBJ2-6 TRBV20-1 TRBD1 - TGCAGTGCTCTAAGGGGGCTTGGGGCCAACGTCCTGACTTTC CSALRGLGANVLTF
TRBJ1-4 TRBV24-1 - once TGTGCCACCAGCTTGGGGGGTCTCAATGAAAAACTGTTTTTT CATSLGGLNEKLFF
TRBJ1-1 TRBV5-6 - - TGTGCCAGCAGCCCGGTATCGGCCCTCATCCCCGCTTTCTTT CASSPVSALIPAFF
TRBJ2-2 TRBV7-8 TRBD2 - TGTGCCAGCAAGATTAGCGGGGCGCCCACCGGGGAGCTGTTTTTT CASKISGAPTGELFF
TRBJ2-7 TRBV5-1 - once TGCGCCAGCAGCTTGACTAGTTTCTACGAGCAGTACTTC CASSLTSFYEQYF
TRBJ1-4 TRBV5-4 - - TGTGCCAGCAGCCGAGACGCGACACCGGGAAAACTGTTTTTT CASSRDATPGKLFF
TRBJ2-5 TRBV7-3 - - TGTGCCAGCAGCTTAAATCCAGACCAAGAGACCCAGTACTTC CASSLNPDQETQYF
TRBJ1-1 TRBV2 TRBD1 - TGTGCCAGCAGTGATCGACAGGGAGAGACCGAAGCTTTCTTT CASSDRQGETEAFF
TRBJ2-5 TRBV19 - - TGTGCCAGTAGTATCTCGGAGACCCAGTACTTC CASSISETQYF
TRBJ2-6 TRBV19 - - TGTGCCAGTAGTACGATCTCGATGTGGAGTATGTCTGGGGCCAACGTCCTGACTTTC CASSTISMWSMSGANVLTF
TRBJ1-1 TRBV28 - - TGTGCCAGCACCTACGGGACATCTCTGAAAGCTTTCTTT CASTYGTSLKAFF
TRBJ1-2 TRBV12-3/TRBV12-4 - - TGTGCCAACTGGGAGGAAGGAGGCTACACCTTC CANWEEGGYTF
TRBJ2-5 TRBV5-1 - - TGCGCCAGCAGCTCGACCCTAACCGGGGAGACCCAGTACTTC CASSSTLTGETQYF
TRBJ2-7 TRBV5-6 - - TGTGCCAGCAGCTTGAAGGGGAGTGAGCAGTACTTC CASSLKGSEQYF
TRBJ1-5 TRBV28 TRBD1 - TGTGCCAGCAGCCGGGACAGGGGGCATCAGCCCCAGCATTTT CASSRDRGHQPQHF
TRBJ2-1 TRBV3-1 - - TGTGCCAGCAGCCAAACGACTAGTCTTGAGCAGTTCTTC CASSQTTSLEQFF
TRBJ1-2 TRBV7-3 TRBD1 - TGTGCCAGCAGCTTCTGGGGGGACAGGAGGGATGGCTACACCTTC CASSFWGDRRDGYTF
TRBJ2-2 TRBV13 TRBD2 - TGTGCCAGCAGCCGGGCGGGGGACGTGAACACCGGGGAGCTGTTTTTT CASSRAGDVNTGELFF
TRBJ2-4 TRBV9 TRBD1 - TGTGCCAGCAGCGAAGGACAGGGGAACATTCAGTACTTC CASSEGQGNIQYF
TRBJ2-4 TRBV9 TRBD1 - TGTGCCAGCAGCCAGGGACAGCTGGATCGCATTCAGTACTTC CASSQGQLDRIQYF
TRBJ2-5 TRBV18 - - TGTGCCAGCTCACTACCGCCGGGACCCCGGGGAACCCAGTACTTC CASSLPPGPRGTQYF
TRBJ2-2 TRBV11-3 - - TGTGCCAGCAGCCCGCGACAGAGAGGCGGGGAGCTGTTTTTT CASSPRQRGGELFF
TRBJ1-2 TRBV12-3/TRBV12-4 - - TGTGCCAGCAGCTTCGACGGGGGAGGAGGCTACACCTTC CASSFDGGGGYTF
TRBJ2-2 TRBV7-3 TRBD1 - TGTGCCAGCAGCCGGGGGGGACAGGGGGCCACCGGGGAGCTGTTTTTT CASSRGGQGATGELFF